Presented here are 23 T cell receptor beta chains from one specimen sequenced in a study of shared clonotypes between healthy human individuals. Here immunoSEQ multiplex PCR was the method, and the copy in TCRdb shows in-frame clones only, minus some. Of 520,000 or so clones in the sample, less than 85% were seen once. Source material: PBMCs. These receptors were obtained from a woman in her thirties or forties in good health. Some clones in this sample may be carry-over from other donors' samples.

J is TRBJ2-7 and V is TRBV2; TRBD1 matches at 9 bases. CDR1 and CDR2 from the germline V gene are SNHLY and FYNNEI. This CDR3 contains 14 residues. Trimming removed 5 bases from V and 2 bases from J; junction bases left unmatched: 4. Here the CDR3 reads CASSRQGGPYEQYF. The CDR3 coding sequence is TGTGCCAGCAGTAGACAGGGGGGTCCCTACGAGCAGTACTTC.

This chain joins TRBV5-6 and TRBJ2-1; the match to TRBD2 covers 10 bases. Germline V lookup: CDR1 SGHDT, CDR2 YYEEEE. CDR3 length: 16 residues. The trim removed 1 base at V and 8 bases at J, leaving 9 bases unmatched. For the CDR3, the DNA is TGTGCCAGCAGCTTGTTCCCTAGCGGGAGTTTCGATGAGCAGTTCTTC. Translated, it gives CASSLFPSGSFDEQFF.

The J gene is TRBJ1-1, the V gene TRBV6-6; tentatively, D is TRBD1 (5 bases). V was pared by 6 bases and J by 1 base, with 9 bases between. This CDR3 is built from 13 residues. Germline CDR1 reads MNHNY; CDR2 reads SVGAGI (reference sequence). The CDR3 region has the DNA TGTGCCAGCAGCATAACAGGGAACACTGAAGCTTTCTTT. It translates to CASSITGNTEAFF.

The CDR3 is CASSLADSSYNSPLHF. CDR3 in DNA: TGTGCCAGCAGCCTGGCGGACAGCTCCTATAATTCACCCCTCCACTTT. The chain joins TRBV7-8 to TRBJ1-6; the D gene is possibly TRBD1 (6 bases). Germline loops: CDR1 SGHVS, CDR2 FQNEAQ. Trimming pared 5 bases from V and 0 bases from J, leaving 11 bases between. CDR3 length: 16 amino acids.

The chain joins TRBV5-4 to TRBJ2-7; 8 bases line up with TRBD1. Germline CDR1 and CDR2: SGHNT and YYREEE (reference sequence). The CDR3 length is 15 residues. V lost 1 base, J lost 2 bases, and 5 bases stayed unmatched. Here the CDR3 DNA reads TGTGCCAGCAGCTTGCTACCGGGACAGGCCTACGAGCAGTACTTC. Its translation is CASSLLPGQAYEQYF.

In the case of this clone: This likely traces to a read error, being one base from a far larger clone. This sample includes further DNA sequences coding for the same CDR3. This rearrangement joins TRBV7-2 to TRBJ1-1; D not resolved. The germline CDR1 and CDR2 sequences are SGHTA and FQGNSA. There are 14 residues in the CDR3. The CDR3 DNA reads as TGTGCCAGCAGCTTCGGGATGTTGAACACTGAGGCTTTCTTT. Amino acids: CASSFGMLNTEAFF.

The chain has TRBV18 and TRBJ2-2; 7 bases fit TRBD1. V shed 0 bases and J 4 bases; nucleotides not matched to a gene: 5. The germline V gene encodes CDR1 KGHSH and CDR2 LQKENI. This CDR3 has 16 amino acids. As DNA, the CDR3 is TGTGCCAGCTCACCACCGACAGGGTTGGCCACCGGGGAGCTGTTTTTT. As protein: CASSPPTGLATGELFF.

The V gene is TRBV28, the J gene TRBJ2-7, with 9 bases lining up with TRBD1. The CDR3 has 13 amino acids. V trimming: 10 bases; J trimming: 2 bases; junction bases outside the gene matches: 6. Looked up from germline, CDR1 is MDHEN and CDR2 is SYDVKM. CDR3 loop: CATAGTGTYEQYF. The CDR3 coding sequence is TGTGCCACCGCCGGGACAGGGACCTACGAGCAGTACTTC.

V is TRBV7-9 and J is TRBJ2-1; 8 nucleotides match TRBD1. Trimming at V came to 0 bases and at J to 16 bases, leaving 5 bases not matched to a gene. This CDR3 has 12 residues. Germline V CDR1 and CDR2: SEHNR, FQNEAQ (reference sequence). This CDR3 reads CASSLARQGTFF. CDR3 coding DNA: TGTGCCAGCAGCTTAGCCCGACAGGGGACTTTCTTC.

This sequence joins TRBV10-1 and TRBJ2-3; D remains ambiguous. V shed 7 bases and J shed 0 bases, with 11 bases lying between them. This CDR3 is 14 amino acids long. Germline V gives CDR1 WNHNN, CDR2 SYGVQD (reference sequence). The CDR3 here is CASNSDLSTDTQYF. The CDR3 DNA reads TGCGCCAGCAATTCCGACCTAAGCACAGATACGCAGTATTTT.

The rearrangement links TRBV19 to TRBJ1-3; D may be TRBD1 (5 bases). V was pared by 5 bases and J by 2 bases, with 13 bases between. CDR3 length: 15 residues. Germline CDR1 LNHDA, CDR2 SQIVND (reference sequence). In nucleotides, the CDR3 is TGTGCCAGTAGTGACACAGGAGGCGCTGGAAACACCATATATTTT. Amino acids: CASSDTGGAGNTIYF.

The chain carries TRBV5-1 and TRBJ2-1; TRBD1 matches at 8 bases. V lost 4 bases and J lost 9; bases outside the gene matches: 9. The CDR3 is made up of 14 amino acids. CDR1 is SGHRS and CDR2 is YFSETQ in the germline V gene. The CDR3 nucleotides are TGCGCCAGCAGCCCGGGGCAGGGGGCGGGTGAGCAGTTCTTC. Protein sequence: CASSPGQGAGEQFF. The complete variable domain, with remaining parts taken from reference TRBV5-1 and TRBJ2-1, reads KAGVTQTPRYLIKTRGQQVTLSCSPISGHRSVSWYQQTPGQGLQFLFEYFSETQRNKGNFPGRFSGRQFSNSRSEMNVSTLELGDSALYLCASSPGQGAGEQFFGPGTRLTVL.

The chain recombines TRBV2 with TRBJ2-3, with D unclear. This CDR3 has 13 residues. Trimming shortened V by 7 bases and J by 1 base, and 9 bases separated the two germline ends. Germline V lookup: CDR1 SNHLY, CDR2 FYNNEI. The CDR3 sequence: CASIERGTDTQYF. The CDR3 bases are TGTGCCAGCATTGAGCGAGGCACAGATACGCAGTATTTT.

V usage is TRBV27 and J usage is TRBJ2-1, with D perhaps matching TRBD1 (6 bases). Looked up from germline, CDR1 is MNHEY and CDR2 is SMNVEV (reference sequence). Trimming left V 5 bases short and J 2 bases short, with 10 bases between. The CDR3 sequence is 14 residues long. The CDR3 is CASSTGFPYNEQFF. DNA for the CDR3: TGTGCCAGCAGTACAGGGTTTCCCTACAATGAGCAGTTCTTC.

This chain joins TRBV5-4 and TRBJ2-2; D may be TRBD2 (6 bases). Trimming left V 9 bases short and J 0 bases short, with 12 bases between. Germline-derived CDR1 and CDR2 are SGHNT and YYREEE (reference sequence). This CDR3 is built from 14 residues. The CDR3 DNA sequence: TGTGCCACCGCGGGGTATTCGAACACCGGGGAGCTGTTTTTT. This encodes CATAGYSNTGELFF.

The chain couples TRBV18 to TRBJ2-3, with 13 bases lining up with TRBD2. The J segment lost 4 bases and the V segment lost 3 bases, leaving 4 bases of the junction unmatched. Looked up from germline, CDR1 is KGHSH and CDR2 is LQKENI. This CDR3 is 16 amino acids long. In DNA, the CDR3 is TGTGCCAGCTCACCGGGACTAGCGGGATTTGCAGATACGCAGTATTTT. It translates to CASSPGLAGFADTQYF.

V is TRBV29-1 and J is TRBJ2-2, with TRBD1 matching over 7 bases. Germline values: CDR1 SQVTM, CDR2 ANQGSEA. V dropped 7 bases and J dropped 4; count of bases not matched to a gene: 6. The CDR3 consists of 13 residues. The CDR3 here is CSAKAGGTGELFF. DNA for the CDR3: TGCAGCGCTAAAGCAGGGGGCACCGGGGAGCTGTTTTTT.

This chain connects TRBV28 to TRBJ1-5, with a weak D call TRBD1 (5 bases). This CDR3 has 13 residues. Germline V gives CDR1 MDHEN, CDR2 SYDVKM. V was pared by 8 bases and J by 4 bases, with 12 bases between. CDR3 sequence: CASDSGWNQPQHF. CDR3 bases: TGTGCCAGCGACAGTGGTTGGAATCAGCCCCAGCATTTT.

The gene calls are TRBV5-1 and TRBJ1-4; D is unresolved. V was shortened by 0 bases and J by 7 bases, with 16 bases between the two germline ends. The CDR3 has 16 amino acids. Looked up from germline, CDR1 is SGHRS and CDR2 is YFSETQ. CDR3 sequence (DNA): TGCGCCAGCAGCTTGGAAGGTCGGGGAAGGGTTGAAAAACTGTTTTTT. Amino acid sequence: CASSLEGRGRVEKLFF.

The CDR3 sequence is CASSFYDRPNTGELFF. The CDR3, as DNA: TGTGCCAGCAGCTTTTACGACAGGCCTAACACCGGGGAGCTGTTTTTT. The gene calls are TRBV5-6 and TRBJ2-2; possible D gene TRBD1, 6 bases. Between the trimmed V and J ends, which lost 2 bases and 2 bases, there was a span of 13 bases. The CDR3 sequence is 16 residues long. Germline-derived CDR1 and CDR2 are SGHDT and YYEEEE.

For the CDR3, the DNA is TGTGCCAGCAGACCCAGGGTTGAGGGCTACACCTTC. Amino acids: CASRPRVEGYTF. The genes are TRBV6-6 and TRBJ1-2; maybe TRBD1 (5 bases). The CDR3 is 12 residues long. The germline gives CDR1 MNHNY, CDR2 SVGAGI (reference sequence). V was clipped by 6 bases and J by 8 bases, with 13 bases between them.

The V call is TRBV6-5, the J call TRBJ2-7; weak D call: TRBD2 (5 bases). V was shortened by 4 bases and J by 7 bases, with 14 bases between the two germline ends. The CDR3 length is 13 residues. The germline V gene has CDR1 MNHEY and CDR2 SVGAGI. The CDR3 loop is CASSLNGGREQYF. CDR3 sequence (DNA): TGTGCCAGCAGTTTGAACGGCGGGCGAGAGCAGTACTTC.

Concerning this clone itself: The same CDR3 also results from other DNA sequences found in this sample. CDR3 in amino acids: CASSLAEGADGYTF. The CDR3 DNA reads as TGCGCCAGCAGCTTGGCTGAGGGGGCGGATGGCTACACCTTC. This chain joins TRBV5-1 and TRBJ1-2; 7 nucleotides align to TRBD1. Unmatched junction bases numbered 5, after V lost 0 bases and J lost 6 bases. The CDR3 loop spans 14 amino acids. Germline V lookup: CDR1 SGHRS, CDR2 YFSETQ.